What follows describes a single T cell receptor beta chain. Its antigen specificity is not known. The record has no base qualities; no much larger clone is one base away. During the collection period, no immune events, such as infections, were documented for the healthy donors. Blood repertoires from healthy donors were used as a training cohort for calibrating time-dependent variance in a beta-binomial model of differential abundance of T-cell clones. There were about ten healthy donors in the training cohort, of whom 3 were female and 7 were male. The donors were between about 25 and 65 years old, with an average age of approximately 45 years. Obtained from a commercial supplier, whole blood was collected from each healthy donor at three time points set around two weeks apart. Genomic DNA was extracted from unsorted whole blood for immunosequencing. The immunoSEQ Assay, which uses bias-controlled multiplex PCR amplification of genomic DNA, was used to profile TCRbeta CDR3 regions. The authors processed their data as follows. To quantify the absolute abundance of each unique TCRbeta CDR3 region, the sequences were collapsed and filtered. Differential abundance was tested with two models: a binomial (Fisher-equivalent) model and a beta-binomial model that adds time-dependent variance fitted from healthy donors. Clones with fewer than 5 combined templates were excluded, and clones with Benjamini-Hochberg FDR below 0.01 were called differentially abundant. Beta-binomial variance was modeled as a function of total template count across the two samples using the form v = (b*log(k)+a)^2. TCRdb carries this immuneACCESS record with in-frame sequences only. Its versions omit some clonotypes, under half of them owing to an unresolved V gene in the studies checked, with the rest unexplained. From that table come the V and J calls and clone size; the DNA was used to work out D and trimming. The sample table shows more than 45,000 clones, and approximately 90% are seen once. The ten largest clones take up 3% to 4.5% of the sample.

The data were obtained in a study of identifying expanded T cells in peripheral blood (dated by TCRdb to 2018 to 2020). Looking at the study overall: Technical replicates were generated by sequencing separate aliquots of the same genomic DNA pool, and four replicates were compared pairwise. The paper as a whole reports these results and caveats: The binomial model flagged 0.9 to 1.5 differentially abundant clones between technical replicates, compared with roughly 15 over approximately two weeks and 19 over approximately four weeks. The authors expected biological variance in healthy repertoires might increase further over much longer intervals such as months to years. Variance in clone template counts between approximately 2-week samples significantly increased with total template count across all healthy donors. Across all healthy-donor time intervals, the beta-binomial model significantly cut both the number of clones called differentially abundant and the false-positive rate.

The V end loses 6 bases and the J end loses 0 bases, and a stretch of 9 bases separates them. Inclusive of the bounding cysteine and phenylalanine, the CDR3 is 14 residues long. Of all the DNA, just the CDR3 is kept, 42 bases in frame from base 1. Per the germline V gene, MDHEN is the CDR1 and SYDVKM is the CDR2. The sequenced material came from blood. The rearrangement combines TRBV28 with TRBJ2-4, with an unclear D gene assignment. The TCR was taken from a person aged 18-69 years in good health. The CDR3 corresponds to CASSRTVAKNIQYF. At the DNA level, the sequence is TGTGCCAGCAGCCGGACCGTAGCCAAAAACATTCAGTACTTC.